The 10 T cell receptor beta chains reported below all come from one sample, sequenced in a study of early T cells in non-severe SARS-CoV-2 infection. TCRdb fed the 5' RACE reads into MiXCR, producing one record per CDR3 protein. Of more than 50,000 distinct CDR3 sequences listed, approximately 13% are singletons. The sample consisted of whole blood, taken at baseline. These receptors came from an adult who was a healthcare worker with PCR-confirmed SARS-CoV-2 infection or an uninfected control (not recorded which).

This clonotype was seen ten or more times. The V call is TRBV10-3, the J call TRBJ2-7; no clear D gene. Per germline, CDR1 ENHRY and CDR2 SYGVKD. This CDR3 contains 11 residues. V lost 3 bases, J lost 2 bases, and 2 bases lay in between. As DNA, the CDR3 is TGTGCCATCAGTGACGCCTACGAGCAGTACTTC. Its protein product is CAISDAYEQYF.

The table lists this clonotype with many counts. The chain has TRBV7-3 and TRBJ1-6; D call uncertain. The CDR3 is 14 residues long. Trimming took 0 bases from V and 9 from J, leaving 9 bases between them. Per germline, CDR1 SGHTA and CDR2 FQGTGA. The CDR3: CASSLTAGFSPLHF. The DNA of the CDR3 is TGTGCCAGCAGCTTAACGGCAGGATTTTCACCCCTCCACTTT.

The rearrangement uses TRBV29-1 and TRBJ1-5, with 10 bases fitting TRBD1. Germline trimming cut 6 bases from V and 0 bases from J; bases unmatched to any gene: 5. The CDR3 runs 15 residues. Looked up from germline, CDR1 is SQVTM and CDR2 is ANQGSEA. The CDR3 loop reads CSVRTGGDSNQPQHF. The DNA for the CDR3 is TGCAGCGTAAGGACAGGGGGGGATAGCAATCAGCCCCAGCATTTT.

This sequence joins TRBV12-3 or TRBV12-4 and TRBJ1-3; D not resolved. The V gene lost 10 bases and the J gene lost 2 bases, with 6 bases spanning the gap. This CDR3 spans 11 amino acids. The CDR3 nucleotides read TGTGCCACCCCAACTGGAAACACCATATATTTT. The encoded protein is CATPTGNTIYF.

This sequence joins TRBV4-3 and TRBJ1-2; possibly TRBD1 for D (5 bases). The CDR3 length is 14 residues. The V end was cut by 1 base, the J end by 4 bases, with 10 bases between. From germline, CDR1 is LGHNA and CDR2 YSLEER. This chain's CDR3 is CASSQVIDSYGYTF. In DNA form, the CDR3 reads TGCGCCAGCAGCCAAGTCATAGACAGCTATGGCTACACCTTC.

This clonotype was counted at least ten times. V is TRBV11-3 and J is TRBJ2-7, with 12 bases fitting TRBD2. V shed 7 bases, J shed 5 bases, and the junction held 9 bases outside the gene matches. CDR3 size: 15 residues. Germline CDR1 and CDR2: SGHNT and YENEEA. The CDR3 DNA is TGTGCCAGCACCTCGGGACTAGCGGGCCAGGACGAGCAGTACTTC. It specifies CASTSGLAGQDEQYF. The complete variable domain, with remaining parts taken from reference TRBV11-3 and TRBJ2-7, reads EAGVVQSPRYKIIEKKQPVAFWCNPISGHNTLYWYLQNLGQGPELLIRYENEEAVDDSQLPKDRFSAERLKGVDSTLKIQPAELGDSAVYLCASTSGLAGQDEQYFGPGTRLTVT.

DNA of the CDR3: TGTGCCAGCAGCCTAGGGACAGGGGAGCAGTTCTTC. Protein: CASSLGTGEQFF. The rearrangement links TRBV7-3 to TRBJ2-1, with TRBD1 matching over 9 bases. Germline assignment: CDR1 SGHTA and CDR2 FQGTGA. The junction had 3 bases not matched to a gene; V was cut back by 5 bases and J by 10 bases. This CDR3 contains 12 residues.

V gene TRBV11-2 combines with J gene TRBJ2-2; D is possibly TRBD1 (5 bases). Germline assignment: CDR1 SGHAT and CDR2 FQNNGV. V was cut by 6 bases and J by 4 bases, with 15 bases left in between. CDR3 length: 15 amino acids. The CDR3 nucleotides are TGTGCCAGCAGTCCTCTTCTGACAGTCACCGGGGAGCTGTTTTTT. Translating it yields CASSPLLTVTGELFF.

This clonotype was picked up many times. V gene TRBV24-1 combines with J gene TRBJ2-2; D might be TRBD1 (6 bases). The length of the CDR3 is 14 residues. CDR1 is KGHDR, CDR2 SFDVKD, per germline. Trimming removed 12 bases at V and 0 bases at J, with 13 bases between. The chain's CDR3 is CAATGTSNTGELFF. The CDR3 region has the DNA TGTGCCGCGACCGGGACATCGAACACCGGGGAGCTGTTTTTT.

The CDR3 sequence: CASSGQGDTSYEQYF. Here the CDR3 DNA reads TGTGCCAGCAGCGGGCAGGGGGACACATCCTACGAGCAGTACTTC. V is TRBV28 and J is TRBJ2-7; TRBD1 aligns across 7 bases. V lost 6 bases to trimming and J lost 1 base; unmatched junction nucleotides: 9. The V gene's germline CDR1 is MDHEN and CDR2 SYDVKM. CDR3 length: 15 residues.